The clone carrying this T cell receptor (beta chain) has just a few counts. The CDR3 extends over 12 amino acids. The germline V gene encodes CDR1 SGDLS and CDR2 YYNGEE. V was shortened by 0 bases and J by 4 bases, with 4 bases between the two germline ends. This entry belongs to a study of sequential checkpoint blockade in melanoma. The overall study: DNA from 90 to 100 pretreatment tumor samples underwent TCRβ immunosequencing.

Method: immunoSEQ multiplex PCR; TCRdb's copy keeps in-frame clones and lacks some. The sample holds about 1,100 clones, roughly a quarter seen once. Documented treatment: randomized to nivolumab then ipilimumab (arm A) or the reverse (arm B). None of the patients previously received DNA-damaging chemotherapy. The material sequenced was tumor tissue (inferred from file names), taken from a patient given nivolumab and ipilimumab in sequence. This clonotype was sampled from a human donor with melanoma. This chain links TRBV9 with TRBJ1-1, with D hard to call. Here the CDR3 reads CASSVGGTEAFF. DNA for the CDR3: TGTGCCAGCAGCGTAGGCGGCACTGAAGCTTTCTTT.